These 30 T cell receptor beta chains came from one sample sequenced in a study of T cell responses to AZD1222 COVID-19 vaccine. Here immunoSEQ multiplex PCR was the method, and the copy in TCRdb shows in-frame clones only, minus some. The profile shows some 130,000 clones, approximately 91% of them singletons. The material sequenced was peripheral blood, taken on day 0 of AZD1222 vaccination. The receptors derive from an adult in good health.

The chain recombines TRBV11-2 with TRBJ2-5, with D maybe TRBD1 (6 bases). The CDR3 is 13 amino acids. Germline lookup yields CDR1 SGHAT and CDR2 FQNNGV. Trimming took 5 bases from V and 5 from J, leaving 12 bases between them. CDR3: CASSIRQVETQYF. The CDR3, as DNA: TGTGCCAGCAGCATCAGACAGGTGGAGACCCAGTACTTC.

The chain links TRBV4-1 to TRBJ1-5; no clear D. The germline CDR1 and CDR2 sequences are MGHRA and YSYEKL. The CDR3 contains 13 residues. Trimming removed 5 bases from V and 0 bases from J, with 5 bases in between. The CDR3 nucleotides are TGCGCCAGCAGCTTAGATAGCAATCAGCCCCAGCATTTT. Its protein is CASSLDSNQPQHF.

J is TRBJ2-1 and V is TRBV19; D uncertain. V gave up 3 bases and J gave up 6 bases, with 12 bases separating them. The CDR3 runs to 14 residues. Looked up from germline, CDR1 is LNHDA and CDR2 is SQIVND (reference sequence). CDR3 region: CASSIPVWPNEQFF. In nucleotides, the CDR3 is TGTGCCAGTAGTATCCCAGTATGGCCCAATGAGCAGTTCTTC. Together with reference TRBV19 and TRBJ2-1, the CDR3 gives the full variable domain: DGGITQSPKYLFRKEGQNVTLSCEQNLNHDAMYWYRQDPGQGLRLIYYSQIVNDFQKGDIAEGYSVSREKKESFPLTVTSAQKNPTAFYLCASSIPVWPNEQFFGPGTRLTVL.

This chain uses TRBV6-5 with TRBJ1-1; 8 bases map to TRBD1. The CDR3 covers 14 residues. Germline CDR1 reads MNHEY; CDR2 reads SVGAGI. V was pared by 6 bases and J by 0 bases, with 3 bases of the junction left unmatched. The CDR3 reads CASRMTGVNTEAFF. CDR3 in DNA: TGTGCCAGCAGAATGACAGGGGTGAACACTGAAGCTTTCTTT.

V gene TRBV12-3 or TRBV12-4 combines with J gene TRBJ1-1; D remains unclear. The V gene lost 3 bases and the J gene lost 4 bases, with 9 bases spanning the gap. CDR3 length: 13 residues. The CDR3 region has the DNA TGTGCCAGCAGTTTCGGTCGGGCCACTGAAGCTTTCTTT. Its protein product is CASSFGRATEAFF.

This chain connects TRBV29-1 to TRBJ1-4; D call uncertain. CDR1 SQVTM and CDR2 ANQGSEA come from the germline V gene. The CDR3 has 13 amino acids. V lost 4 bases to trimming and J lost 7 bases, with 13 bases between them. In DNA, the CDR3 is TGCAGCGTTGTACAGAACCTAGGTGAAAAACTGTTTTTT. Translated, it gives CSVVQNLGEKLFF.

This clone came up a few times. The chain is built from TRBV30 and TRBJ1-3, with D possibly being TRBD1 (6 bases). CDR3 length: 16 amino acids. V gave up 2 bases and J gave up 0 bases, with 14 bases separating them. Germline loops: CDR1 GTSNPN, CDR2 SVGIG (reference sequence). CDR3 DNA sequence: TGTGCCTGGAGTTCTTGGGACACCAGCTCTGGAAACACCATATATTTT. As protein: CAWSSWDTSSGNTIYF.

CDR3: CASSLLGEQETQYF. CDR3 sequence (DNA): TGCGCCAGCAGCTTGCTAGGGGAGCAAGAGACCCAGTACTTC. V and J are TRBV5-1 and TRBJ2-5; D might be TRBD1 or TRBD2, each matching 5 bases. Germline V gives CDR1 SGHRS, CDR2 YFSETQ. The CDR3 spans 14 residues. Trimming removed 1 base from V and 2 bases from J, with 9 bases in between.

V gene TRBV7-6 combines with J gene TRBJ2-2, with D perhaps TRBD1 (6 bases). The CDR3 spans 17 residues. V dropped 3 bases and J dropped 2 bases, with 16 bases sitting between them. Germline V gene lookup returns CDR1 SGHVS and CDR2 FNYEAQ. This CDR3 is CASSLVFVGTNTGELFF. The DNA for the CDR3 is TGTGCCAGCAGCTTGGTCTTCGTAGGGACAAACACCGGGGAGCTGTTTTTT. Supplemented by reference TRBV7-6 and TRBJ2-2, the full variable domain reads GAGVSQSPRYKVTKRGQDVALRCDPISGHVSLYWYRQALGQGPEFLTYFNYEAQQDKSGLPNDRFSAERPEGSISTLTIQRTEQRDSAMYRCASSLVFVGTNTGELFFGEGSRLTVL.

This clone was seen just once. V is TRBV11-1 and J is TRBJ1-1; D is uncertain. Germline-derived CDR1 and CDR2 are SGHAT and FQDESV (reference sequence). The length of the CDR3 is 14 residues. Trimming took off 0 bases at V and 2 bases at J, with 7 bases between the two ends. The CDR3 coding sequence is TGTGCCAGCAGCTTAGCCCACGATAACACTGAAGCTTTCTTT. Translated, it gives CASSLAHDNTEAFF.

This sequence joins TRBV6-5 and TRBJ2-2; D unclear. This CDR3 has 14 amino acids. The germline V and J ends were trimmed by 6 bases and 2 bases, with 10 bases remaining between them. The germline V gene encodes CDR1 MNHEY and CDR2 SVGAGI. CDR3 in amino acids: CASRYDGNTGELFF. The CDR3 DNA reads TGTGCCAGCAGATACGACGGAAACACCGGGGAGCTGTTTTTT.

The rearrangement links TRBV7-9 to TRBJ2-7; TRBD1 agrees at 8 bases. V shed 1 base and J 1 base; nucleotides not matched to a gene: 3. Germline lookup yields CDR1 SEHNR and CDR2 FQNEAQ (reference sequence). There are 15 residues in the CDR3. In nucleotides, the CDR3 is TGTGCCAGCAGCTTAGATCGGACAGGGTCCTACGAGCAGTACTTC. It encodes CASSLDRTGSYEQYF.

This clone has only a few counts. The V and J genes are TRBV30 and TRBJ2-7, with D possibly TRBD2 on 6 matching bases. CDR1 and CDR2 from the germline V gene are GTSNPN and SVGIG (reference sequence). This CDR3 spans 11 amino acids. The V end was cut by 2 bases, the J end by 5 bases, with 7 bases between. The CDR3 region has the DNA TGTGCCTGGAGTAGGAGGGACGAGCAGTACTTC. It is translated as CAWSRRDEQYF.

The V gene is TRBV6-5, the J gene TRBJ1-2; D remains unclear. Looked up from germline, CDR1 is MNHEY and CDR2 is SVGAGI. This CDR3 comprises 13 residues. Trimming removed 8 bases from V and 4 bases from J, with 14 bases in between. CDR3 amino acids: CASPNPFGYGYTF. The CDR3 nucleotides are TGTGCCAGCCCCAATCCCTTCGGCTATGGCTACACCTTC.

The genes are TRBV6-5 and TRBJ1-2; D remains unclear. CDR1 MNHEY and CDR2 SVGAGI come from the germline V gene. V was clipped by 10 bases and J by 3 bases, with 15 bases between them. The CDR3 runs to 13 residues. Written as DNA, the CDR3 is TGTGCCACTTACGGGAGTAAGTACTATGGCTACACCTTC. Its translation is CATYGSKYYGYTF.

The chain links TRBV9 to TRBJ2-7; TRBD1 agrees at 7 bases. Germline V gene lookup returns CDR1 SGDLS and CDR2 YYNGEE. This CDR3 is built from 14 residues. Trimming removed 2 bases from V and 4 bases from J; junction bases left unmatched: 6. Written as DNA, the CDR3 is TGTGCCAGCAGCGTGCAGGGGGATAATTACGAGCAGTACTTC. This gives the protein CASSVQGDNYEQYF.

The chain couples TRBV4-2 to TRBJ2-3; 10 bases agree with TRBD2. With V trimmed by 2 bases and J by 5 bases, 4 bases remained unmatched. CDR3 length: 15 residues. Germline V CDR1 and CDR2: LGHNA, YNFKEQ. This chain's CDR3 is CASSQKRGGEDTQYF. The CDR3 DNA reads as TGTGCCAGCAGCCAAAAGCGGGGGGGCGAAGATACGCAGTATTTT.

The chain recombines TRBV6-1 with TRBJ2-2; D is undetermined. CDR3 length: 15 residues. V was shortened by 2 bases and J by 7 bases, with 14 bases between the two germline ends. From germline, CDR1 is MNHNS and CDR2 SASEGT. CDR3 region: CASSERHPPDGELFF. The CDR3 DNA is TGTGCCAGCAGTGAACGACATCCTCCCGACGGGGAGCTGTTTTTT.

The V call is TRBV19, the J call TRBJ2-1; 10 bases align to TRBD2. Looked up from germline, CDR1 is LNHDA and CDR2 is SQIVND (reference sequence). CDR3 length: 14 residues. With V trimmed by 6 bases and J by 6 bases, 5 bases remained unmatched. The chain's CDR3 is CASRDSGGTNEQFF. The CDR3 nucleotides are TGTGCCAGTAGGGATAGCGGGGGGACCAATGAGCAGTTCTTC. The full variable domain, with the rest looked up from reference TRBV19 and TRBJ2-1, is DGGITQSPKYLFRKEGQNVTLSCEQNLNHDAMYWYRQDPGQGLRLIYYSQIVNDFQKGDIAEGYSVSREKKESFPLTVTSAQKNPTAFYLCASRDSGGTNEQFFGPGTRLTVL.

This chain joins TRBV2 and TRBJ1-3; D is possibly TRBD1 (6 bases). V was pared by 5 bases and J by 2 bases, with 10 bases between. CDR1 SNHLY and CDR2 FYNNEI come from the germline V gene. The CDR3 contains 14 residues. The CDR3 region is CASSPNRAGNTIYF. The CDR3 bases are TGTGCCAGCAGTCCTAACAGGGCTGGAAACACCATATATTTT.

The genes are TRBV7-8 and TRBJ1-6; D gene uncertain. The length of the CDR3 is 17 residues. V lost 1 base and J 0 bases, leaving 10 bases between the germline ends. Germline V gives CDR1 SGHVS, CDR2 FQNEAQ. Here the CDR3 reads CASSLDLGSSYNSPLHF. The DNA of the CDR3 is TGTGCCAGCAGCTTAGACCTGGGAAGCTCCTATAATTCACCCCTCCACTTT.

This clone was counted once. V usage is TRBV30 and J usage is TRBJ1-2; D remains unclear. Between the trimmed V and J ends, which lost 0 bases and 0 bases, there was a span of 8 bases. Germline-derived CDR1 and CDR2 are GTSNPN and SVGIG (reference sequence). CDR3 size: 14 residues. Here the CDR3 reads CAWSVLLANYGYTF. The DNA for the CDR3 is TGTGCCTGGAGTGTACTGCTAGCTAACTATGGCTACACCTTC.

This clone was counted only a few times. This chain joins TRBV7-6 and TRBJ2-2, with TRBD2 matching 12 bases. Germline CDR1 SGHVS, CDR2 FNYEAQ. The CDR3 runs 17 residues. Germline trimming cut 5 bases from V and 5 bases from J; bases unmatched to any gene: 9. CDR3 region: CASSIDGLAGQTGELFF. As DNA, the CDR3 is TGTGCCAGCAGCATAGACGGACTAGCGGGGCAGACCGGGGAGCTGTTTTTT.

As to this clone: A junction end diverges from the germline sequence, so it may reflect a read error. In DNA, the CDR3 is TGCGCCTGCAGCCAACAAACAGGGACAGGGGCCAACGTCCTGACTTTC. Its protein is CACSQQTGTGANVLTF. V and J are TRBV4-3 and TRBJ2-6, with D tentatively TRBD1 (6 bases). The CDR3 length is 16 residues. The V gene's germline CDR1 is LGHNA and CDR2 YSLEER.

This clone was picked up one time. The chain combines TRBV7-2 with TRBJ2-1, with a tentative D call TRBD1 (5 bases). V gave up 3 bases and J gave up 2 bases, with 8 bases separating them. The CDR3 is made up of 14 amino acids. Germline-derived CDR1 and CDR2 are SGHTA and FQGNSA. CDR3 region: CASSLRQTYNEQFF. In DNA, the CDR3 is TGTGCCAGCAGCTTGCGACAGACCTACAATGAGCAGTTCTTC.

This rearrangement joins TRBV7-2 to TRBJ1-1; 12 nucleotides align to TRBD1. This CDR3 is 14 amino acids long. The germline CDR1 and CDR2 sequences are SGHTA and FQGNSA. V gave up 3 bases and J gave up 8 bases; unmatched junction bases: 4. CDR3 loop: CASSLGTGGKEAFF. Written as DNA, the CDR3 is TGTGCCAGCAGCTTGGGGACAGGGGGCAAGGAAGCTTTCTTT.

V gene TRBV19 combines with J gene TRBJ1-5; 7 positions match TRBD1. This CDR3 spans 16 amino acids. The trim removed 7 bases at V and 0 bases at J, leaving 9 bases unmatched. The germline CDR1 and CDR2 sequences are LNHDA and SQIVND (reference sequence). The CDR3 sequence: CASIEDRAYSNQPQHF. As DNA, the CDR3 is TGTGCCAGTATAGAAGACAGGGCCTATAGCAATCAGCCCCAGCATTTT.

The gene calls are TRBV30 and TRBJ1-1, with a possible D match to TRBD1 (5 bases). The CDR3 spans 16 residues. CDR1 is GTSNPN and CDR2 is SVGIG in the germline V gene (reference sequence). V lost 2 bases, J lost 1 base, and 17 bases lay in between. In nucleotides, the CDR3 is TGTGCCTGGAGTATTCGATCTGGAAGGGGGAACACTGAAGCTTTCTTT. Translation: CAWSIRSGRGNTEAFF.

The V and J genes are TRBV11-2 and TRBJ1-2, with unresolved D. Germline loops: CDR1 SGHAT, CDR2 FQNNGV. The CDR3 spans 12 residues. With 5 bases removed from V and 2 bases from J, the gap between germline ends came to 6 bases. The CDR3 protein is CASSSSNYGYTF. The CDR3, as DNA: TGTGCCAGCAGCAGCAGCAACTATGGCTACACCTTC.

The V call is TRBV18, the J call TRBJ1-1; 9 positions match TRBD1. Germline V gene lookup returns CDR1 KGHSH and CDR2 LQKENI. CDR3 size: 14 residues. V lost 5 bases, J lost 0 bases, and 1 base stayed unmatched. The CDR3 reads CASSGTGLNTEAFF. For the CDR3, the DNA is TGTGCCAGCTCAGGGACAGGGCTGAACACTGAAGCTTTCTTT.